Below are 29 T cell receptor beta chains sequenced from a single sample in a study of blood T cell repertoires in COVID-19. The method was immunoSEQ multiplex PCR; TCRdb's version includes in-frame clones alone and lacks a portion of them. The sample records 370,000 or so clones, 80% to 90% being singletons. The sample was PBMCs or T cells enriched from blood (not recorded which). Receptor source: a man under 40 who had recovered from COVID-19.

Points on this clone: At the DNA level, this CDR3 is encoded by other sequences in the same sample as well. The genes are TRBV19 and TRBJ1-5; TRBD1 is a possible D gene (5 bases). The CDR3 contains 12 residues. CDR1 is LNHDA, CDR2 SQIVND, per germline (reference sequence). Here the CDR3 reads CASSPGNQPQHF. The DNA for the CDR3 is TGTGCTTCTAGTCCAGGGAATCAGCCCCAGCATTTT. Full variable domain (remainder filled in from reference TRBV19 and TRBJ1-5): DGGITQSPKYLFRKEGQNVTLSCEQNLNHDAMYWYRQDPGQGLRLIYYSQIVNDFQKGDIAEGYSVSREKKESFPLTVTSAQKNPTAFYLCASSPGNQPQHFGDGTRLSIL.

This rearrangement joins TRBV30 to TRBJ1-1, with no clear D. Germline V gene sequence: CDR1 GTSNPN, CDR2 SVGIG (reference sequence). V lost 0 bases and J lost 7, with 6 bases in between. The CDR3 totals 11 residues. The CDR3 nucleotides are TGTGCCTGGAGTGTACGGGTTGAAGCTTTCTTT. Translated: CAWSVRVEAFF.

J is TRBJ2-7 and V is TRBV7-2, with D possibly being TRBD2 (6 bases). Germline V gene data show CDR1 as SGHTA and CDR2 as FQGNSA. This CDR3 comprises 14 residues. Trimming left V 5 bases short and J 4 bases short, with 15 bases between. CDR3 loop: CASSPLLGGYEQYF. Here the CDR3 DNA reads TGTGCCAGCAGCCCGCTATTGGGGGGATACGAGCAGTACTTC.

The genes are TRBV6-5 and TRBJ1-6; D uncertain. CDR3 length: 14 residues. V was shortened by 10 bases and J by 3 bases, with 13 bases between the two germline ends. Per germline, CDR1 MNHEY and CDR2 SVGAGI. The CDR3 DNA follows: TGTGCCACCCAAAGCGTAATCTATAATTCACCCCTCCACTTT. It specifies CATQSVIYNSPLHF.

This chain links TRBV18 with TRBJ2-4; a possible D gene is TRBD1 (6 bases). The CDR3 extends over 16 amino acids. Trimming shortened V by 3 bases and J by 1 base, and 13 bases separated the two germline ends. Looked up from germline, CDR1 is KGHSH and CDR2 is LQKENI. The CDR3 region has the DNA TGTGCCAGCTCACCCTATCAAACAGGGGCCAAAAACATTCAGTACTTC. Translated: CASSPYQTGAKNIQYF.

The chain couples TRBV7-3 to TRBJ2-7; tentatively, D is TRBD2 (6 bases). Germline lookup yields CDR1 SGHTA and CDR2 FQGTGA. V lost 4 bases, J lost 4 bases, and 11 bases lay in between. This CDR3 spans 13 amino acids. Written as DNA, the CDR3 is TGTGCCAGCAGCTGGGACTTGGGTTACGAGCAGTACTTC. As protein: CASSWDLGYEQYF.

The CDR3 DNA follows: TGTGCCAGCAGTGAGCGCTGGACAGTCTATGGCTACACCTTC. This codes for CASSERWTVYGYTF. The V gene is TRBV2, the J gene TRBJ1-2, with D perhaps matching TRBD1 (6 bases). Germline V gene sequence: CDR1 SNHLY, CDR2 FYNNEI. The length of the CDR3 is 14 residues. Trimming pared 3 bases from V and 4 bases from J, leaving 12 bases between.

This rearrangement joins TRBV7-9 to TRBJ2-1; no reliable D call. This CDR3 has 13 amino acids. Germline V gene sequence: CDR1 SEHNR, CDR2 FQNEAQ (reference sequence). Trimming removed 5 bases from V and 14 bases from J, with 19 bases in between. The CDR3 loop reads CASSRAGTANEFF. As DNA, the CDR3 is TGTGCCAGCAGCAGGGCCGGTACAGCCAATGAGTTCTTC.

The chain has TRBV4-3 and TRBJ1-5; no clear D gene. The germline V gene encodes CDR1 LGHNA and CDR2 YSLEER. The CDR3 runs to 15 residues. Trimming left V 0 bases short and J 7 bases short, with 13 bases between. The CDR3 loop reads CASSQDLRSGQPQHF. DNA for the CDR3: TGCGCCAGCAGCCAAGATCTCAGGTCTGGGCAGCCCCAGCATTTT.

This clone was seen a single time. The rearrangement links TRBV27 to TRBJ1-1; TRBD1 matches 8 bases. Germline lookup yields CDR1 MNHEY and CDR2 SMNVEV (reference sequence). The CDR3 runs to 16 residues. J was trimmed by 1 base and V by 4 bases; bases with no gene match: 8. CDR3 sequence: CASSWLTGGENTEAFF. CDR3 sequence (DNA): TGTGCCAGCAGTTGGTTAACAGGGGGTGAGAACACTGAAGCTTTCTTT.

V and J are TRBV19 and TRBJ2-3; TRBD2 matches 8 bases. V gave up 5 bases and J gave up 5 bases; unmatched junction bases: 3. The V gene's germline CDR1 is LNHDA and CDR2 SQIVND (reference sequence). The CDR3 is 13 amino acids. CDR3: CASSPGGGDTQYF. The CDR3 DNA reads as TGTGCCAGTAGTCCCGGGGGGGGAGATACGCAGTATTTT.

The chain carries TRBV6-2 or TRBV6-3 and TRBJ2-1; 11 bases map to TRBD2. The ends lost 0 bases at V and 4 bases at J; junction bases unmatched: 11. Germline CDR1 is MNHEY and CDR2 is SVGEGT. This CDR3 spans 19 amino acids. CDR3 DNA sequence: TGTGCCAGCAGTTACTCGGTACTAGCGGGGGATATGCATTACAATGAGCAGTTCTTC. Residues: CASSYSVLAGDMHYNEQFF.

The V call is TRBV2, the J call TRBJ1-1; D might be TRBD1 (5 bases). The CDR3 contains 13 residues. Germline V gene lookup returns CDR1 SNHLY and CDR2 FYNNEI. V shed 10 bases and J shed 1 base, with 13 bases lying between them. CDR3 bases: TGTGCCATCCGCAGGGATACGAACACTGAAGCTTTCTTT. Residues: CAIRRDTNTEAFF.

CDR3: CASRKGQGWEKLFF. CDR3 coding DNA: TGTGCCAGCAGAAAGGGACAGGGGTGGGAAAAACTGTTTTTT. The V gene is TRBV6-5, the J gene TRBJ1-4, with TRBD1 matching 10 bases. The length of the CDR3 is 14 residues. V lost 6 bases and J lost 8; bases outside the gene matches: 6. Germline V gives CDR1 MNHEY, CDR2 SVGAGI.

DNA for the CDR3: TGTGCCAGTAGCGACAGGCCAGGGGATTCACCCCTCCACTTT. It yields the protein CASSDRPGDSPLHF. The rearrangement links TRBV19 to TRBJ1-6; D perhaps matches TRBD1 (6 bases). The CDR3 consists of 14 residues. The V end was cut by 6 bases, the J end by 8 bases, with 14 bases between. In germline, CDR1 is LNHDA, CDR2 SQIVND (reference sequence).

The J gene is TRBJ1-5, the V gene TRBV7-2; tentatively, D is TRBD1 (5 bases). Germline CDR1 and CDR2: SGHTA and FQGNSA. The CDR3 loop spans 15 amino acids. The V and J ends lost 4 bases and 1 base respectively, with 11 bases between them. The CDR3 protein is CASSSQSGSNQPQHF. The CDR3 DNA reads TGTGCCAGCAGCTCTCAATCAGGGAGCAATCAGCCCCAGCATTTT.

The chain employs TRBV11-2 and TRBJ1-1; D possibly corresponds to TRBD1 (6 bases). V lost 5 bases, J lost 5 bases, and 15 bases lay in between. The CDR3 has 14 residues. Germline V gene lookup returns CDR1 SGHAT and CDR2 FQNNGV. CDR3 loop: CASSTQGRGTEAFF. The CDR3 DNA sequence: TGTGCCAGCAGCACACAGGGAAGGGGGACTGAAGCTTTCTTT.

This chain joins TRBV5-1 and TRBJ1-1; 7 nucleotides match TRBD1. Unmatched junction bases numbered 8, after V lost 5 bases and J lost 7 bases. The CDR3 sequence is 13 residues long. CDR1 SGHRS and CDR2 YFSETQ come from the germline V gene. The CDR3 bases are TGCGCCAGCAGAACTTCAGGGGGTCTTGAAGCTTTCTTT. Encoded protein: CASRTSGGLEAFF.

The chain joins TRBV25-1 to TRBJ1-1, with TRBD1 as a possible D gene (5 bases). The CDR3 totals 13 residues. The germline CDR1 and CDR2 sequences are MGHDK and SYGVNS. Trimming shortened V by 6 bases and J by 1 base, and 9 bases separated the two germline ends. The CDR3 sequence is CASSPGQNTEAFF. The CDR3 DNA is TGTGCCAGCAGCCCTGGACAGAACACTGAAGCTTTCTTT.

With respect to this clone: Other DNA sequences in the sample encode the same CDR3. CDR3 in amino acids: CASSLSRNTEAFF. CDR3 DNA sequence: TGTGCCAGCAGTTTATCCCGGAACACTGAAGCTTTCTTT. This chain uses TRBV27 with TRBJ1-1; the D is unclear. The CDR3 is 13 amino acids. Trimming shortened V by 0 bases and J by 1 base, and 3 bases separated the two germline ends. Germline-derived CDR1 and CDR2 are MNHEY and SMNVEV (reference sequence).

The chain employs TRBV4-2 and TRBJ2-2; tentatively, D is TRBD1 (5 bases). The V and J ends lost 0 bases and 6 bases respectively, with 14 bases between them. CDR3 size: 16 residues. CDR1 LGHNA and CDR2 YNFKEQ come from the germline V gene. CDR3 nucleotides: TGTGCCAGCAGCCAAGATCCAGGGCAGGGCGCCGGGGAGCTGTTTTTT. It yields the protein CASSQDPGQGAGELFF.

This clone showed up just a few times. This chain joins TRBV5-5 and TRBJ1-5; 9 nucleotides line up with TRBD1. Germline loops: CDR1 SGHKS, CDR2 YYEKEE (reference sequence). With 3 bases clipped from V and 1 base from J, the junction kept 2 bases outside the gene matches. This CDR3 contains 15 residues. CDR3 coding DNA: TGTGCCAGCAGCTGGGGGACAGGGAGCAATCAGCCCCAGCATTTT. It specifies CASSWGTGSNQPQHF.

The V gene is TRBV6-2 or TRBV6-3, the J gene TRBJ1-2, with 7 positions matching TRBD1. CDR1 MNHEY and CDR2 SVGEGT come from the germline V gene. J was trimmed by 4 bases and V by 2 bases; bases with no gene match: 1. The CDR3 is 13 amino acids. The CDR3 is CASSYRDSYGYTF. CDR3 nucleotides: TGTGCCAGCAGTTACCGGGACAGCTATGGCTACACCTTC.

V usage is TRBV4-1 and J usage is TRBJ1-5; perhaps TRBD1 as D (5 bases). From germline, CDR1 is MGHRA and CDR2 YSYEKL. Trimming took 2 bases from V and 7 from J, leaving 15 bases between them. The CDR3 contains 15 residues. Written as DNA, the CDR3 is TGCGCCAGCAGCCAATTTGCAGGGAATCGACAGCCCCAGCATTTT. Amino acid sequence: CASSQFAGNRQPQHF.

V is TRBV7-9 and J is TRBJ1-2, with 10 nucleotides matching TRBD1. The V gene's germline CDR1 is SEHNR and CDR2 FQNEAQ (reference sequence). Trimming took 0 bases from V and 7 from J; bases not matched to a gene: 5. This CDR3 has 15 residues. The CDR3 spells CASSLAGQGTSGYTF. Written as DNA, the CDR3 is TGTGCCAGCAGCTTAGCGGGACAGGGGACGAGTGGCTACACCTTC.

The CDR3 loop is CASSLGPPSASSGNTIYF. The CDR3 DNA reads TGCGCCAGCAGCTTGGGACCCCCGAGCGCCAGCTCTGGAAACACCATATATTTT. V is TRBV5-1 and J is TRBJ1-3; D is unresolved. The CDR3 has 18 residues. Germline V lookup: CDR1 SGHRS, CDR2 YFSETQ. Trimming pared 0 bases from V and 0 bases from J, leaving 16 bases between.

The chain links TRBV27 to TRBJ2-7; 11 nucleotides agree with TRBD2. The V and J ends lost 5 bases and 1 base, in that order; junction bases with no gene match: 10. The CDR3 spans 17 residues. The germline CDR1 and CDR2 sequences are MNHEY and SMNVEV (reference sequence). CDR3 sequence: CASSRSTLAGGSYEQYF. Here the CDR3 DNA reads TGTGCCAGCAGTCGATCTACTCTAGCGGGGGGATCCTACGAGCAGTACTTC.

This rearrangement joins TRBV28 to TRBJ1-2; D is unresolved. Per the germline V gene, CDR1 is MDHEN and CDR2 is SYDVKM. CDR3 size: 12 residues. V shed 10 bases and J shed 1 base, with 10 bases lying between them. Here the CDR3 reads CATATGNYGYTF. CDR3 in DNA: TGTGCCACCGCAACGGGTAACTATGGCTACACCTTC.

The chain uses TRBV9 and TRBJ2-7; 15 bases agree with TRBD2. Per the germline V gene, CDR1 is SGDLS and CDR2 is YYNGEE. V lost 4 bases and J lost 2; bases outside the gene matches: 13. This CDR3 spans 19 amino acids. The CDR3 coding sequence is TGTGCCAGCAGCCCTAATCCGGGACTAGCGGGGGGAGTTACCTACGAGCAGTACTTC. It yields the protein CASSPNPGLAGGVTYEQYF.